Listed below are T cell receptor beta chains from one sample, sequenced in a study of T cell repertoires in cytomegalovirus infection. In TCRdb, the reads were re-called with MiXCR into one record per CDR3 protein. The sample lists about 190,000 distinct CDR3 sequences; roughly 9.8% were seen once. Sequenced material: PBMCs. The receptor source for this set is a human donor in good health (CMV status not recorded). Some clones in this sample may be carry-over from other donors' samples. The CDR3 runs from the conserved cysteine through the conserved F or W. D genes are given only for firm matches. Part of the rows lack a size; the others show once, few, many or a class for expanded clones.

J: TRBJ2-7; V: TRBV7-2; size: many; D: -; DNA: TGTGCCAGCAGCTTAACACCCTACGAGCAGTACTTC; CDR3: CASSLTPYEQYF
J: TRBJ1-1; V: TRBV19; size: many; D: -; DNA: TGTGCCAGTAGCGACCCGAGAAAGGGACCGAGGGGTGAAGCTTTCTTT; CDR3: CASSDPRKGPRGEAFF
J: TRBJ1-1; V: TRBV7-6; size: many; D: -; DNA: TGTGCCAGCAGTCACTCACCCGGGACAGAAGCTTTCTTT; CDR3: CASSHSPGTEAFF
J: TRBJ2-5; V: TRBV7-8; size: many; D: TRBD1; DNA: TGTGCCAGCAGCTTAGCGAGGACAGGTAGAGTTCAAGAGACCCAGTACTTC; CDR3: CASSLARTGRVQETQYF
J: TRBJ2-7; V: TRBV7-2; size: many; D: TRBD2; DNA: TGTGCCAGCAGCGATACGACTAGCGGGAGCGAGCAGTACTTC; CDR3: CASSDTTSGSEQYF
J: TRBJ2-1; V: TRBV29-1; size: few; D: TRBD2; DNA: TGCAGCGTGGAGGGCACGGGACTAGCGGGAGCCTACAATGAGCAGTTCTTC; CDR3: CSVEGTGLAGAYNEQFF
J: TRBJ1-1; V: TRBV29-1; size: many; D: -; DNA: TGCAGCGCTGACAGGACGAACACTGAAGCTTTCTTT; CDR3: CSADRTNTEAFF
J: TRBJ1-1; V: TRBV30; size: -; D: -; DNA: TGTGCCTGGAGTGTTTGGCCTAACACTGAAGCTTTCTTT; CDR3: CAWSVWPNTEAFF
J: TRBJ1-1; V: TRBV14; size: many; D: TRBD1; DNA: TGTGCCAGCAGCCAGCGGGACAGGGTGGCGGAGACTGAAGCTTTCTTT; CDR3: CASSQRDRVAETEAFF
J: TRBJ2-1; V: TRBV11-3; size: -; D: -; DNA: TGTGCCAGCAGCCGAAGGGGGGCGGGATACAATGAGCAGTTCTTC; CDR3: CASSRRGAGYNEQFF
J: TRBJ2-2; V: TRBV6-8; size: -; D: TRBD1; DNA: TGTGCCAGCAGTTACGGTACAGGGGTCACCGGGGAGCTGTTTTTT; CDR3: CASSYGTGVTGELFF
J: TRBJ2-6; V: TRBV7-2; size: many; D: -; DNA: TGTGCCAGCAGCCCCCGAGCTGGGGCCAACGTCCTGACTTTC; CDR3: CASSPRAGANVLTF
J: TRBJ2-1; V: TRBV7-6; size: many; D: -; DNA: TGTGCCAGCAGCTTAGCGGTGTACAATGAGCAGTTCTTC; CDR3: CASSLAVYNEQFF
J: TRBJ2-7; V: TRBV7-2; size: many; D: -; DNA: TGTGCCAGCAGCTTAGATGAGGGGGACTACGAGCAGTACTTC; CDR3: CASSLDEGDYEQYF
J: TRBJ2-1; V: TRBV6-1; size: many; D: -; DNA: TGTGCCAGCAGTGAAGCAGCCGGGGTCGAGCAGTTCTTC; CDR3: CASSEAAGVEQFF
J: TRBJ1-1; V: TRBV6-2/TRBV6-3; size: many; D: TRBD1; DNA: TGTGCCAGTAGACGCACAGGGGACCAATCTGAAGCTTTCTTT; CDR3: CASRRTGDQSEAFF
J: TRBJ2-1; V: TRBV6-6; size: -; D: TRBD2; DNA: TGTGCCAGCAGTTACTCGGAGGGACTAGCGGGGGTCGAGCAGTTCTTC; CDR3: CASSYSEGLAGVEQFF
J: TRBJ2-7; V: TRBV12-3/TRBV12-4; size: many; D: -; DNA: TGTGCCAGCACGAGGGGGGATTGGAACTACGAGCAGTACTTC; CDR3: CASTRGDWNYEQYF
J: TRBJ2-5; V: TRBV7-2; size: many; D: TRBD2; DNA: TGTGCCAGCAGCTCAAGCGGGGGTAGCCAAGAGACCCAGTACTTC; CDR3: CASSSSGGSQETQYF